This T cell receptor beta chain was found in a study of blood T cell repertoires in COVID-19. Source study methods: Estimates of nucleated cell counts were drawn from the amplification of reference gene primers. The data were produced by immunoSEQ multiplex PCR, yet TCRdb's version contains in-frame clones alone and is incomplete. Clone size and the V and J calls come from that table; the DNA yielded D and trimming. The profile shows approximately 70,000 clones, approximately 75% of them singletons. Germline V gene lookup returns CDR1 MDHEN and CDR2 SYDVKM. CDR3 length equals 15 residues. Trimming removed 6 bases from V and 5 bases from J; junction bases left unmatched: 11.

The chain joins TRBV28 to TRBJ2-5; TRBD1 matches 8 bases. The sequence was obtained from an older woman with acute or convalescent COVID-19. Sequencing was carried out using peripheral blood. The CDR3 reads CASSRARTGRETQYF. Written as DNA, the CDR3 is TGTGCCAGCAGCCGGGCTCGGACAGGGCGGGAGACCCAGTACTTC. The variable domain in full, with the rest retrieved from reference TRBV28 and TRBJ2-5, is DVKVTQSSRYLVKRTGEKVFLECVQDMDHENMFWYRQDPGLGLRLIYFSYDVKMKEKGDIPEGYSVSREKKERFSLILESASTNQTSMYLCASSRARTGRETQYFGPGTRLLVL.